This T cell receptor beta chain appears in the sequencing data of a study of T cell changes during pregnancy in multiple sclerosis. CDR1 and CDR2 from the germline V gene are SNHLY and FYNNEI. Trimming shortened V by 6 bases and J by 6 bases, and 26 bases separated the two germline ends. This CDR3 region has 17 residues. TCRdb keeps only in-frame clones here, not all; method: immunoSEQ multiplex PCR. Of around 80,000 clones in the sample, about 91% are singletons; the top ten hold approximately 1.5%. Sample: peripheral blood, taken before pregnancy. The V gene is TRBV2, the J gene TRBJ1-1; D is unresolved. This receptor was obtained from a female donor with multiple sclerosis, enrolled in a pregnancy study. The CDR3 loop reads CASRDFLRGSIPAEAFF. In DNA, the CDR3 is TGTGCCAGCAGGGACTTTCTCCGAGGGTCGATTCCCGCTGAAGCTTTCTTT.